This T cell receptor (beta chain) emerged from a study of CD8 T cells in Susac syndrome. The multiple sclerosis controls were treatment-naive patients with relapsing-remitting disease that was stable or active. The RNA, about 0.45 to 1 ug, was put through reverse transcription using random hexamers. By means of immunoSEQ multiplex PCR, TCR beta CDR3 spanning 54 Vbeta and 13 Jbeta underwent amplification. Via MiXCR, TCRdb re-called the immunoSEQ multiplex PCR reads, giving one row per CDR3 protein. The sample lists 150,000 to 200,000 distinct CDR3 sequences; approximately 93% were seen once. The CDR3 is 15 amino acids. V was clipped by 2 bases and J by 1 base, with 9 bases between them. Germline lookup yields CDR1 SEHNR and CDR2 FQNEAQ (reference sequence).

The rearrangement uses TRBV7-9 and TRBJ1-5; D gene uncertain. The TCR comes from a human donor with multiple sclerosis. Sequencing was performed on CD4+ T cells from PBMCs. The CDR3 DNA reads as TGTGCCAGCAGCTTACATGGTTCGAGCAATCAGCCCCAGCATTTT. This codes for CASSLHGSSNQPQHF.